Shown below are 17 T cell receptor beta chains from a single sample sequenced in a study of blood T cells in healthy people across ages (dated by TCRdb to about 2015). Libraries came from 5' RACE. TCRdb shows the sequencer as Illumina HiSeq 2500. A second about 7 to 11 cycle PCR used a sample-barcoded 5' primer and a J-beta primer mix. In-frame beta chains were kept once TCRdb had trimmed the public reads at Q25 with fastp and called clones with MiXCR. Each CDR3 protein appears once, grouped with its most common genes and DNA. For this sample the table gives roughly 730,000 distinct CDR3 sequences, of which just over 55% were detected only once. The ten biggest clones cover roughly 26% of the sample. Sequenced: blood. The receptor source for this set is a middle-aged man in good health.

CDR3 loop: CATLRGGPSGANVLTF. The CDR3 DNA is TGTGCCACTCTCCGGGGGGGACCCTCTGGGGCCAACGTCCTGACTTTC. The gene calls are TRBV19 and TRBJ2-6, with 8 nucleotides matching TRBD2. CDR3 length equals 16 residues. V gave up 10 bases and J gave up 0 bases; unmatched junction bases: 8. Germline loops: CDR1 LNHDA, CDR2 SQIVND (reference sequence). Together with reference TRBV19 and TRBJ2-6, the CDR3 gives the full variable domain: DGGITQSPKYLFRKEGQNVTLSCEQNLNHDAMYWYRQDPGQGLRLIYYSQIVNDFQKGDIAEGYSVSREKKESFPLTVTSAQKNPTAFYLCATLRGGPSGANVLTFGAGSRLTVL.

This clonotype was seen only a few times. This may be a read error, as it is one base from a much larger clone. V is TRBV7-6 and J is TRBJ2-5; D unclear. The J call is in doubt because the DNA end fits TRBJ2-1 better. Germline-derived CDR1 and CDR2 are SGHVS and FNYEAQ. The CDR3 consists of 13 residues. DNA for the CDR3: TGTGCCAGCAGCTTAGTGTTCGCGGAGACCCAGTTCTTC. Translation: CASSLVFAETQFF.

This clonotype was found many times. This rearrangement joins TRBV20-1 to TRBJ2-5; TRBD2 agrees at 9 bases. This CDR3 comprises 12 residues. In germline, CDR1 is DFQATT, CDR2 SNEGSKA (reference sequence). The V gene end was trimmed by 7 bases and the J gene end by 7 bases; junction bases not matched to a gene: 7. DNA of the CDR3: TGCAGTGTTGCGGGAGGGCCAGGGACCCAGTACTTC. Translation: CSVAGGPGTQYF.

The chain couples TRBV20-1 to TRBJ2-3; 8 bases fit TRBD2. The CDR3 is 15 residues long. From germline, CDR1 is DFQATT and CDR2 SNEGSKA (reference sequence). The trim removed 2 bases at V and 2 bases at J, leaving 6 bases unmatched. This CDR3 is CSARPGLADTDTQYF. Here the CDR3 DNA reads TGCAGTGCTAGACCCGGACTAGCAGACACAGATACGCAGTATTTT.

The genes are TRBV6-5 and TRBJ2-1, with a tentative D call TRBD2 (5 bases). With the DNA end fitting TRBJ2-7 better, the J assignment may be wrong. The V gene's germline CDR1 is MNHEY and CDR2 SVGAGI. The CDR3 runs to 17 residues. CDR3 DNA sequence: TGTGCCAGCAGTTACGGCGTCGGAGGTTGGAGGAACAATGAGCAGTACTTC. Protein sequence: CASSYGVGGWRNNEQYF.

Comments on this clonotype: No conserved phenylalanine or tryptophan ends this CDR3, so it is likely a read error. The J gene is TRBJ1-6, the V gene TRBV12-3 or TRBV12-4; TRBD1 might be the D (6 bases). Trimming cost V 5 bases and J 9 bases, with 17 bases left between them. This CDR3 is 15 amino acids long. In DNA form, the CDR3 reads TGTGCCAGCAGTCCCCGGGGGGGCATGGCTTCACCCCTCCACGTT. As protein: CASSPRGGMASPLHV.

The chain has TRBV5-1 and TRBJ1-1; weak D call: TRBD1 (5 bases). CDR1 is SGHRS and CDR2 is YFSETQ in the germline V gene. The length of the CDR3 is 16 residues. Between the trimmed V and J ends, which lost 0 bases and 0 bases, there was a span of 12 bases. The CDR3 here is CASSLAGRGVNTEAFF. The CDR3 DNA sequence: TGCGCCAGCAGCTTGGCCGGACGGGGGGTGAACACTGAAGCTTTCTTT.

This clonotype was observed a few times. This chain uses TRBV7-9 with TRBJ2-7; no reliable D call. The CDR3 is 17 amino acids. Trimming stripped 5 bases from V and 7 bases from J, with 27 bases between. Germline V lookup: CDR1 SEHNR, CDR2 FQNEAQ (reference sequence). The CDR3 DNA reads TGTGCCAGCAGCCCTGATCCTGGCGCGAGTACGCAGGAGGAGCAGTACTTC. Encoded protein: CASSPDPGASTQEEQYF.

The V call is TRBV6-1, the J call TRBJ1-5, with D tentatively TRBD1 (5 bases). The CDR3 is 15 residues long. Per the germline V gene, CDR1 is MNHNS and CDR2 is SASEGT. V lost 4 bases, J lost 4 bases, and 14 bases lay in between. The chain's CDR3 is CASSVSTVRNQPQHF. In DNA form, the CDR3 reads TGTGCCAGCAGTGTTTCGACAGTCCGTAATCAGCCCCAGCATTTT.

This clonotype occurred once. The chain recombines TRBV7-2 with TRBJ2-5; 9 bases align to TRBD2. The CDR3 is 14 amino acids. In germline, CDR1 is SGHTA, CDR2 FQGNSA. V shed 5 bases, J shed 4 bases, and the junction held 5 bases outside the gene matches. CDR3 DNA: TGTGCCAGCAGCCGACATAGCGGGGGAGAGACCCAGTACTTC. It translates to CASSRHSGGETQYF.

This sequence joins TRBV27 and TRBJ2-5; no reliable D call. There are 15 residues in the CDR3. Trimming removed 5 bases from V and 5 bases from J, with 18 bases in between. Germline loops: CDR1 MNHEY, CDR2 SMNVEV (reference sequence). DNA of the CDR3: TGTGCCAGCAGTGGGCGATTGGGAACGGTGGAGACCCAGTACTTC. It yields the protein CASSGRLGTVETQYF.

The chain joins TRBV7-3 to TRBJ2-4; weak D call: TRBD2 (6 bases). The J call may not be correct, given that the DNA end is closer to TRBJ2-5. The length of the CDR3 is 16 residues. Germline lookup yields CDR1 SGHTA and CDR2 FQGTGA. CDR3 in DNA: TGTGCCAGCAGCTTAGGTCTGGGCAGGGAGGTAGAGACCCAGTACTTC. Its translation is CASSLGLGREVETQYF.

The gene calls are TRBV20-1 and TRBJ2-1; D is unresolved. This CDR3 contains 12 residues. Germline V gives CDR1 DFQATT, CDR2 SNEGSKA (reference sequence). V lost 7 bases to trimming and J lost 8 bases, with 15 bases between them. As DNA, the CDR3 is TGCAGTGTCGGCTCGCTTAAGGATGAGCAGTTCTTC. Protein product: CSVGSLKDEQFF.

This chain connects TRBV6-5 to TRBJ2-6; no clear D. V shed 2 bases and J shed 0 bases, with 11 bases lying between them. CDR1 and CDR2 from the germline V gene are MNHEY and SVGAGI. The CDR3 contains 17 residues. DNA for the CDR3: TGTGCCAGCAGTTACACATCCTCAGGCTCTGGGGCCAACGTCCTGACTTTC. Amino acids: CASSYTSSGSGANVLTF.

This chain links TRBV20-1 with TRBJ2-1; TRBD2 aligns across 11 bases. The J call may be mistaken, given a closer DNA end match to TRBJ2-7. Looked up from germline, CDR1 is DFQATT and CDR2 is SNEGSKA (reference sequence). The CDR3 consists of 14 residues. CDR3 coding DNA: TGCAGTGCTAGAAGGACTAGCGGGCTAAATGAGCAGTACTTC. It yields the protein CSARRTSGLNEQYF.

The chain uses TRBV7-8 and TRBJ2-5, with 12 positions matching TRBD2. The CDR3 extends over 19 amino acids. V shed 2 bases, J shed 0 bases, and the junction held 10 bases outside the gene matches. CDR1 is SGHVS and CDR2 is FQNEAQ in the germline V gene. For the CDR3, the DNA is TGTGCCAGCAGCTTAAACGGGCGACTAGCGGGGGCGAACCAAGAGACCCAGTACTTC. This sequence encodes CASSLNGRLAGANQETQYF.

This clonotype was counted only a few times. The chain combines TRBV7-9 with TRBJ2-7, with a possible D match to TRBD2 (6 bases). In germline, CDR1 is SEHNR, CDR2 FQNEAQ (reference sequence). The CDR3 covers 15 residues. V was shortened by 4 bases and J by 2 bases, with 15 bases between the two germline ends. CDR3 protein: CASSSSKTRAYEQYF. In DNA, the CDR3 is TGTGCCAGCAGCTCGAGCAAGACTAGGGCCTACGAGCAGTACTTC.